These 11 T cell receptor beta chains came from one sample sequenced in a study of blood T cell repertoires in COVID-19. Using immunoSEQ multiplex PCR, the repertoire was profiled, and TCRdb retains in-frame clones only, with some absent. This table has about 89,000 clones, about 95% appearing once. The sequenced sample consisted of peripheral blood. These receptors originate from a human donor with active COVID-19. The donor label of this sample is uncertain.

V usage is TRBV19 and J usage is TRBJ2-3, with 8 bases matching TRBD1. Germline V gene sequence: CDR1 LNHDA, CDR2 SQIVND (reference sequence). Trimming cost V 4 bases and J 3 bases; bases outside gene matches: 9. The CDR3 has 16 amino acids. In nucleotides, the CDR3 is TGTGCCAGTAGTAGAGGACAGGGTGGGACGACAGATACGCAGTATTTT. Protein product: CASSRGQGGTTDTQYF.

The CDR3 protein is CASSQQGDNAYEQYF. CDR3 DNA sequence: TGTGCCAGCTCACAGCAGGGCGATAACGCCTACGAGCAGTACTTC. V gene TRBV18 combines with J gene TRBJ2-7, with D perhaps matching TRBD1 (5 bases). This CDR3 spans 15 amino acids. Per the germline V gene, CDR1 is KGHSH and CDR2 is LQKENI. V lost 4 bases and J 2 bases, leaving 15 bases between the germline ends.

This sequence joins TRBV7-2 and TRBJ1-2; 8 nucleotides align to TRBD1. This CDR3 is built from 13 residues. After removal of 3 bases from V and 8 bases from J, the junction contained 5 bases not matched to a gene. Per the germline V gene, CDR1 is SGHTA and CDR2 is FQGNSA. CDR3 loop: CASSFPGGDGYTF. The CDR3 nucleotides read TGTGCCAGCAGCTTTCCAGGGGGCGACGGCTACACCTTC.

This clone was recorded once. V usage is TRBV9 and J usage is TRBJ2-1; tentatively, D is TRBD2 (5 bases). The germline V gene has CDR1 SGDLS and CDR2 YYNGEE. The CDR3 loop spans 16 amino acids. Trimming took 0 bases from V and 7 from J, leaving 17 bases between them. The CDR3 region is CASSVGGGRPQNEQFF. CDR3 nucleotides: TGTGCCAGCAGCGTAGGGGGTGGGAGACCGCAAAATGAGCAGTTCTTC.

The chain joins TRBV25-1 to TRBJ1-3; the match to TRBD1 covers 9 bases. The V and J ends lost 4 bases and 3 bases, in that order; junction bases with no gene match: 10. Germline V gene data show CDR1 as MGHDK and CDR2 as SYGVNS. The CDR3 runs 17 residues. The CDR3, as DNA: TGTGCCAGCAGTGGCCTTGAACAGGGGGCTTATGGAAACACCATATATTTT. Encoded protein: CASSGLEQGAYGNTIYF.

This clone has just one count. V gene TRBV19 combines with J gene TRBJ2-4; 14 bases line up with TRBD2. V trimming: 3 bases; J trimming: 0 bases; junction bases outside the gene matches: 7. The CDR3 is 19 amino acids. The V gene's germline CDR1 is LNHDA and CDR2 SQIVND (reference sequence). CDR3 loop: CASSMVGLAGVLAKNIQYF. CDR3 in DNA: TGTGCCAGTAGTATGGTGGGACTAGCGGGGGTTTTAGCCAAAAACATTCAGTACTTC.

J is TRBJ2-7 and V is TRBV20-1; 7 bases match TRBD1. Germline V gene sequence: CDR1 DFQATT, CDR2 SNEGSKA (reference sequence). There are 14 residues in the CDR3. V shed 3 bases and J 5 bases; nucleotides not matched to a gene: 10. The CDR3: CSASPGRGINEQYF. The CDR3 coding sequence is TGCAGTGCTAGTCCCGGCAGGGGGATAAACGAGCAGTACTTC.

The genes are TRBV2 and TRBJ1-3; no reliable D call. The CDR3 consists of 16 residues. Trimming removed 4 bases from V and 0 bases from J, with 13 bases in between. Germline loops: CDR1 SNHLY, CDR2 FYNNEI. As DNA, the CDR3 is TGTGCCAGCAGTGTCCGGGAATCGAGCTCTGGAAACACCATATATTTT. It is translated as CASSVRESSSGNTIYF.

The gene calls are TRBV10-1 and TRBJ2-3; no firm D call. Germline V CDR1 and CDR2: WNHNN, SYGVQD (reference sequence). V was shortened by 4 bases and J by 6 bases, with 14 bases between the two germline ends. This CDR3 spans 14 amino acids. The CDR3 reads CASSGSWSGDTQYF. Written as DNA, the CDR3 is TGCGCCAGCAGTGGTTCTTGGAGTGGGGATACGCAGTATTTT.

This chain uses TRBV6-6 with TRBJ2-7; 8 positions match TRBD1. The ends lost 4 bases at V and 3 bases at J; junction bases unmatched: 5. CDR1 is MNHNY, CDR2 SVGAGI, per germline (reference sequence). This CDR3 spans 14 amino acids. CDR3 sequence reads: CASSSRQGIYEQYF. CDR3 nucleotide sequence: TGTGCCAGCAGTTCTAGACAGGGGATCTACGAGCAGTACTTC.

V gene TRBV3-1 (or the pseudogene TRBV3-2) combines with J gene TRBJ2-1, with D hard to call. The germline V and J ends were trimmed by 0 bases and 2 bases, with 8 bases remaining between them. CDR1 is LGHDT and CDR2 is YNNKEL in the germline V gene (reference sequence). The CDR3 is 15 residues long. The CDR3 nucleotides are TGTGCCAGCAGCCAAGACAGTATCGCCTACAATGAGCAGTTCTTC. This gives the protein CASSQDSIAYNEQFF.